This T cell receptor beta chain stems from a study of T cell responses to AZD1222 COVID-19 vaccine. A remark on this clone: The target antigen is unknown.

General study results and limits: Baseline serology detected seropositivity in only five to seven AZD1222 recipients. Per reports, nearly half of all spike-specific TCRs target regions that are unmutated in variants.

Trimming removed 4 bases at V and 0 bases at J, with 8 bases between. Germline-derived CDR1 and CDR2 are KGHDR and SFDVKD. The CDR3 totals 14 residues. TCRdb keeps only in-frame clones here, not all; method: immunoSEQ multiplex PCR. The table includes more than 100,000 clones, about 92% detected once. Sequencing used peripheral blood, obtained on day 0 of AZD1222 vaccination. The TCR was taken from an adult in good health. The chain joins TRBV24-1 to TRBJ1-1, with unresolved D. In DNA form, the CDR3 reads TGTGCCACCAGTGAGGGAGGGTTGAACACTGAAGCTTTCTTT. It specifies CATSEGGLNTEAFF.